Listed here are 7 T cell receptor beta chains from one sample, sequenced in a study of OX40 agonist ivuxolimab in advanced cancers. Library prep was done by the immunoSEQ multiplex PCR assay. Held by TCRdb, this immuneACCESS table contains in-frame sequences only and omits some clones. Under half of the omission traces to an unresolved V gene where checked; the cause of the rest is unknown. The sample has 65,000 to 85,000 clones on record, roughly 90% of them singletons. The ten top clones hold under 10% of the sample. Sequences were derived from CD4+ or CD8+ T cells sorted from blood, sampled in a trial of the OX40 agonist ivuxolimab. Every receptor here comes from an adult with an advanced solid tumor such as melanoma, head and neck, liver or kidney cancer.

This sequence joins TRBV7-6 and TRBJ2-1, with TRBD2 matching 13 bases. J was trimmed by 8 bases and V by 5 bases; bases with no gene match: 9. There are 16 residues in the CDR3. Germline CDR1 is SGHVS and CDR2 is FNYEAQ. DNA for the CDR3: TGTGCCAGCAGCGGCCCACTAGCGGGGGGGCCCTATGAGCAGTTCTTC. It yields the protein CASSGPLAGGPYEQFF. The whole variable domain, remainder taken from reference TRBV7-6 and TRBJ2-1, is GAGVSQSPRYKVTKRGQDVALRCDPISGHVSLYWYRQALGQGPEFLTYFNYEAQQDKSGLPNDRFSAERPEGSISTLTIQRTEQRDSAMYRCASSGPLAGGPYEQFFGPGTRLTVL.

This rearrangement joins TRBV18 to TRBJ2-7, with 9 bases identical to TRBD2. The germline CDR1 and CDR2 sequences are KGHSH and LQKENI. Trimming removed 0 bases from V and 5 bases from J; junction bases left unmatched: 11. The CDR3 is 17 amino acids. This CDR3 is CASSPPEGLAERNEQYF. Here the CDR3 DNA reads TGTGCCAGCTCACCACCCGAGGGACTAGCTGAGAGGAACGAGCAGTACTTC.

Here the CDR3 reads CSVERAGGTDTQYF. DNA of the CDR3: TGCAGCGTTGAGAGAGCGGGGGGCACAGATACGCAGTATTTT. The V gene is TRBV29-1, the J gene TRBJ2-3, with 8 bases matching TRBD2. Germline lookup yields CDR1 SQVTM and CDR2 ANQGSEA. V shed 3 bases and J 1 base; nucleotides not matched to a gene: 3. This CDR3 has 14 residues.

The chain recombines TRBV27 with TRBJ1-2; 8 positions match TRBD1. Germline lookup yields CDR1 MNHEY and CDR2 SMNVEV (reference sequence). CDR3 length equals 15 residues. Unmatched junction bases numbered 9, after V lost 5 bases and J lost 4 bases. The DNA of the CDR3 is TGTGCCAGCAGTCCGACAGGGGATATTATCTATGGCTACACCTTC. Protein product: CASSPTGDIIYGYTF.

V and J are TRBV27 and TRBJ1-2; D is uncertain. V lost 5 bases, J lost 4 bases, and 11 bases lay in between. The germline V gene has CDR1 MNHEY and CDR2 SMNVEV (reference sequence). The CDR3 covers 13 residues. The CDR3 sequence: CASSQVSGYGYTF. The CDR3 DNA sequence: TGTGCCAGCAGTCAAGTCAGCGGCTATGGCTACACCTTC.

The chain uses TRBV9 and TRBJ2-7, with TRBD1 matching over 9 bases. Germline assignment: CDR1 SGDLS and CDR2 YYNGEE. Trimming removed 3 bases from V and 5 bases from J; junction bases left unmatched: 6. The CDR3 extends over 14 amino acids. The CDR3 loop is CASSDGTGRDEQYF. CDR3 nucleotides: TGTGCCAGCAGCGACGGGACAGGGCGAGACGAGCAGTACTTC.

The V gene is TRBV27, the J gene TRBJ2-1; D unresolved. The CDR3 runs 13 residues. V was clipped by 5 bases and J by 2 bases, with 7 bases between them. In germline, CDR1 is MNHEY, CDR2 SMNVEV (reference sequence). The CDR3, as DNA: TGTGCCAGCAGTACGACAACCTACAATGAGCAGTTCTTC. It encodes CASSTTTYNEQFF.